A selection of T cell receptor beta chains follows, all from one sample in a study of somatic mutations in cytotoxic T cells in rheumatoid arthritis. TCRdb's copy holds only in-frame clones and misses some; the assay was immunoSEQ multiplex PCR. The sample yields about 18,000 clones, roughly four fifths seen once. Specimen: CD8+ T cells sorted from blood. The receptor set was obtained from an adult with rheumatoid arthritis. CDR3s include the opening cysteine and the closing phenylalanine or tryptophan. A D gene is named only where the DNA matches it firmly. Expanded clones are given a class, and other clones once, few, many or no size at all.

size,D,J,V,DNA,CDR3
-,-,TRBJ2-7,TRBV7-2,TGTGCCAGCAGCTTAGCGGGTTACGAAGGGCTGGACGAGCAGTACTTC,CASSLAGYEGLDEQYF
-,TRBD1,TRBJ2-2,TRBV6-4,TGTGCCAGCAGTCGACAGGGGGAAAACACCGGGGAGCTGTTTTTT,CASSRQGENTGELFF
-,TRBD1,TRBJ1-2,TRBV2,TGTGCCACCGACAGGGGGCGCGACTATGGCTACACCTTC,CATDRGRDYGYTF
few,-,TRBJ2-2,TRBV6-5,TGTGCCAGCAGTCCCTTTGACACGTACACCGGGGAGCTGTTTTTT,CASSPFDTYTGELFF
-,-,TRBJ1-2,TRBV28,TGTGCCAGCAGTTTGACCCCAGCTGGGTATGGCTACACCTTC,CASSLTPAGYGYTF
-,TRBD1,TRBJ2-1,TRBV19,TGTGCCAGTACTCTAGGGACAGGAGACAATGAGCAGTTCTTC,CASTLGTGDNEQFF
once,-,TRBJ1-1,TRBV28,TGTGCCAGCAGTTTGGAGGCGGGCGGGAGCACTGAAGCTTTCTTT,CASSLEAGGSTEAFF
-,-,TRBJ1-1,TRBV28,TGTGCCAGCAGTTTAGTTCTCAGGGTCCCTGAAGCTTTCTTT,CASSLVLRVPEAFF
-,TRBD1,TRBJ2-6,TRBV4-2,TGTGCCAGCAGCGGGACAGGGGGCTCTGGGGCCAACGTCCTGACTTTC,CASSGTGGSGANVLTF
-,-,TRBJ2-1,TRBV6-6,TGTGCCACCACAAGCCGAGTGAACAATGAGCAGTTCTTC,CATTSRVNNEQFF
-,-,TRBJ2-5,TRBV27,TGTGCCAGCAGTCGCCCCCTGGGGGGAGAGACCCAGTACTTC,CASSRPLGGETQYF
few,-,TRBJ2-2,TRBV6-5,TGTGCCAGCAGTTTGAACGCCGGGGAGCTGTTTTTT,CASSLNAGELFF
-,TRBD1,TRBJ2-5,TRBV7-9,TGTGCCAGCAGCTCTACAGGGGCACAAGAGACCCAGTACTTC,CASSSTGAQETQYF
once,-,TRBJ2-5,TRBV7-2,TGTGCCAGCACCCTACACCCGGACCAAGAGACCCAGTACTTC,CASTLHPDQETQYF
-,-,TRBJ2-5,TRBV28,TGTGCCGCGAAGGAGGCGGATGGGTACCAAGAGACCCAGTACTTC,CAAKEADGYQETQYF
-,-,TRBJ2-1,TRBV4-3,TGCGCCAGCAGCCAAGCGCCTGAATTTGAGCAGTTCTTC,CASSQAPEFEQFF
-,TRBD2,TRBJ2-2,TRBV4-1,TGCGCCAGCAGCCAAGTACCGGGACTAGCGGGGACCAACACCGGGGAGCTGTTTTTT,CASSQVPGLAGTNTGELFF
few,TRBD1,TRBJ2-7,TRBV9,TGTGCCAGCAGCGTAGGAGGGACAGACTACGAGCAGTACTTC,CASSVGGTDYEQYF
-,-,TRBJ2-5,TRBV15,TGTGCCACCAGCAGGCTAGGGACGGATCAAGAGACCCAGTACTTC,CATSRLGTDQETQYF
-,-,TRBJ2-3,TRBV5-6,TGTGCCAGCAGCCCGGGTGCGGGGTCGGCAGATACGCAGTATTTT,CASSPGAGSADTQYF
-,-,TRBJ2-7,TRBV5-4,TGTGCCAGCAGCTGGCAGGGAAAGAGCTCCTACGAGCAGTACTTC,CASSWQGKSSYEQYF
once,TRBD1,TRBJ2-3,TRBV4-1,TGCGCCAGCAGCCCGACCCAGGGGGCCGACCAGGATACGCAGTATTTT,CASSPTQGADQDTQYF
-,TRBD2,TRBJ2-3,TRBV29-1,TGCAGCGTCCGGACTAGCGGGGATATGGGGCGCACAGATACGCAGTATTTT,CSVRTSGDMGRTDTQYF
-,TRBD2,TRBJ2-5,TRBV4-1,TGCGCCAGCAGCACCTACACTAGCGGGGGGGGAGAGACCCAGTACTTC,CASSTYTSGGGETQYF
-,-,TRBJ2-1,TRBV4-3,TGCGCCAGCAGCCAAGAGGTCCAGGGCTCCTACAATGAGCAGTTCTTC,CASSQEVQGSYNEQFF
-,TRBD2,TRBJ2-7,TRBV28,TGTGCCAGCAGTTTACGCACGCTCCGGGACAGCAAGCGGGGGGGTGCCTACGAGCAGTACTTC,CASSLRTLRDSKRGGAYEQYF
-,TRBD2,TRBJ2-7,TRBV30,TGTGCCTGCCTCACTAGCGGGAATCTGTTCGAGCAGTACTTC,CACLTSGNLFEQYF
-,TRBD2,TRBJ2-1,TRBV7-7,TGTGCTAGCAGCTTAGGGACTAGCGACTACAATGAGCAGTTCTTC,CASSLGTSDYNEQFF
-,TRBD1,TRBJ2-1,TRBV5-1,TGCGCCAGCAGCCCGGGCTCCCAGGGGGACTACAATGAGCAGTTCTTC,CASSPGSQGDYNEQFF
-,-,TRBJ2-2,TRBV7-8,TGTGCCAGCAGCCCCGTCGGGGGCCGCGGAACCGGGGAGCTGTTTTTT,CASSPVGGRGTGELFF
-,-,TRBJ1-2,TRBV28,TGTGCCAGCAGTGACAGAGGGGATAACTATGGCTACACCTTC,CASSDRGDNYGYTF
-,-,TRBJ2-1,TRBV7-9,TGTGCCAGCAGCTTAGACTGGATGCCCGGATACAATGAGCAGTTCTTC,CASSLDWMPGYNEQFF
-,-,TRBJ2-7,TRBV9,TGTGCCAGCAGCGACGACTCCTACGAGCAGTACTTC,CASSDDSYEQYF
-,-,TRBJ1-1,TRBV28,TGTGCCAGCAGTCCAACACTAACTGAAGCTTTCTTT,CASSPTLTEAFF
-,-,TRBJ2-7,TRBV2,TGTGCCAGCAGTGAAGCGCTGGGGGGTCCCTACGAGCAGTACTTC,CASSEALGGPYEQYF
-,TRBD1,TRBJ1-3,TRBV9,TGTGCCAGCAGCGCGACAGGGGCCTCTGGAAACACCATATATTTT,CASSATGASGNTIYF
-,-,TRBJ2-7,TRBV4-3,TGCGCCAGCAGCCAAGAGGCAGGGGTGAACTACGAGCAGTACTTC,CASSQEAGVNYEQYF